These 15 T cell receptor beta chains were all obtained from the same sample, sequenced in a study of cytomegalovirus exposure and HLA in healthy donors. The study ran its PCR with 60 Vbeta and 13 Jbeta primers. Assay used: immunoSEQ multiplex PCR; TCRdb lists only in-frame clones, some missing. The sample shows 130,000 or so clones, around four fifths of them seen only once. The sequenced material came from PBMCs. All receptors come from a middle-aged woman in good health and CMV-seropositive.

The chain carries TRBV6-7 and TRBJ1-4, with D maybe TRBD1 (6 bases). TRBV6-7 belongs to the ORF category, with a function that is uncertain. The ends were cut back, 11 bases at V and 4 bases at J, with 17 bases in the middle. The CDR3 covers 14 residues. This CDR3 is CAYEGWGLNEKLFF. In nucleotides, the CDR3 is TGTGCCTATGAGGGTTGGGGGCTTAATGAAAAACTGTTTTTT.

This rearrangement joins TRBV6-1 to TRBJ2-1, with 9 nucleotides matching TRBD2. Looked up from germline, CDR1 is MNHNS and CDR2 is SASEGT. The CDR3 has 15 residues. V lost 6 bases and J lost 1; bases outside the gene matches: 4. The CDR3 region has the DNA TGTGCCAGCAGGATTACTAGCGGGTCCTACAATGAGCAGTTCTTC. As protein: CASRITSGSYNEQFF.

Worth noting for this clone: Germline and junction disagree at one end, which may indicate a read error. This chain joins TRBV28 and TRBJ1-1; the D gene is possibly TRBD1 (5 bases). This CDR3 is built from 14 residues. Germline lookup yields CDR1 MDHEN and CDR2 SYDVKM. The chain's CDR3 is CASDRSRVNTEASF. The DNA of the CDR3 is TGTGCCAGCGACAGATCGAGAGTGAACACTGAAGCTTCCTTT.

The chain recombines TRBV5-1 with TRBJ2-1; 8 bases map to TRBD2. The CDR3 loop spans 16 amino acids. After removal of 0 bases from V and 0 bases from J, the junction contained 2 bases not matched to a gene. Germline V gene sequence: CDR1 SGHRS, CDR2 YFSETQ. CDR3 coding DNA: TGCGCCAGCAGCTTGGGAGCGGGAGCCTCCTACAATGAGCAGTTCTTC. It yields the protein CASSLGAGASYNEQFF.

The V and J genes are TRBV5-4 and TRBJ1-5; TRBD1 might be the D (5 bases). This CDR3 is 15 amino acids long. From germline, CDR1 is SGHNT and CDR2 YYREEE (reference sequence). Trimming removed 0 bases from V and 3 bases from J, with 10 bases in between. CDR3 coding DNA: TGTGCCAGCAGCTTGGGGGGCTCCCCCAATCAGCCCCAGCATTTT. Translation: CASSLGGSPNQPQHF.

This chain joins TRBV30 and TRBJ1-1; D gene unclear. The CDR3 runs to 14 residues. Looked up from germline, CDR1 is GTSNPN and CDR2 is SVGIG (reference sequence). The V and J ends lost 3 bases and 5 bases respectively, with 16 bases between them. CDR3 amino acids: CAWRTPGRGTEAFF. CDR3 DNA: TGTGCCTGGAGGACCCCCGGCCGAGGGACTGAAGCTTTCTTT.

V is TRBV7-9 and J is TRBJ2-3; 14 bases line up with TRBD2. Germline-derived CDR1 and CDR2 are SEHNR and FQNEAQ (reference sequence). The CDR3 spans 15 residues. After removal of 5 bases from V and 6 bases from J, the junction contained 4 bases not matched to a gene. The CDR3 loop is CASSLTSGGADTQYF. The DNA of the CDR3 is TGTGCCAGCAGCCTGACTAGCGGGGGGGCCGATACGCAGTATTTT. Full variable domain (rest looked up from reference TRBV7-9 and TRBJ2-3): DTGVSQNPRHKITKRGQNVTFRCDPISEHNRLYWYRQTLGQGPEFLTYFQNEAQLEKSRLLSDRFSAERPKGSFSTLEIQRTEQGDSAMYLCASSLTSGGADTQYFGPGTRLTVL.

The V call is TRBV28, the J call TRBJ1-2; the match to TRBD1 covers 7 bases. J lost 8 bases, V lost 5 bases, and 14 bases had no gene match. The CDR3 contains 15 residues. The V gene's germline CDR1 is MDHEN and CDR2 SYDVKM. The CDR3 region is CASSRTDRVGRGYTF. The CDR3 bases are TGTGCCAGCAGTAGAACAGACAGGGTAGGACGCGGCTACACCTTC.

The gene calls are TRBV7-9 and TRBJ2-3; D unclear. The germline CDR1 and CDR2 sequences are SEHNR and FQNEAQ (reference sequence). CDR3 length: 12 amino acids. V lost 5 bases to trimming and J lost 4 bases, with 7 bases between them. CDR3 amino acids: CASSPTADTQYF. The DNA of the CDR3 is TGTGCCAGCAGCCCCACGGCAGATACGCAGTATTTT.

This chain connects TRBV4-2 to TRBJ2-2; TRBD2 aligns across 13 bases. The CDR3 runs to 18 residues. Trimming cost V 0 bases and J 4 bases; bases outside gene matches: 5. In germline, CDR1 is LGHNA, CDR2 YNFKEQ. The CDR3 loop is CASSQDQLAGGGTGELFF. The DNA of the CDR3 is TGTGCCAGCAGCCAAGATCAACTAGCGGGAGGGGGCACCGGGGAGCTGTTTTTT.

There are a few counts of this clone. V is TRBV5-4 and J is TRBJ1-1; possible D gene TRBD1, 6 bases. The V gene's germline CDR1 is SGHNT and CDR2 YYREEE (reference sequence). This CDR3 is 16 amino acids long. The V end was cut by 5 bases, the J end by 1 base, with 18 bases between. The CDR3 loop is CASRPPQGRRNTEAFF. In DNA form, the CDR3 reads TGTGCCAGCAGGCCCCCCCAGGGGAGAAGGAACACTGAAGCTTTCTTT.

This clone appeared once. The chain couples TRBV5-1 to TRBJ1-2; D possibly corresponds to TRBD1 (5 bases). This CDR3 is 14 amino acids long. Germline values: CDR1 SGHRS, CDR2 YFSETQ. Trimming took 0 bases from V and 7 from J, leaving 13 bases between them. CDR3 bases: TGCGCCAGCAGCTTGGTGGCAGGGCAGAGTGGCTACACCTTC. It codes for CASSLVAGQSGYTF.

This clone showed up just a few times. The J gene is TRBJ1-4, the V gene TRBV5-6; 9 nucleotides line up with TRBD1. This CDR3 has 15 residues. Germline CDR1 and CDR2: SGHDT and YYEEEE. V was clipped by 2 bases and J by 8 bases; unmatched bases: 7. The CDR3 loop reads CASSFKATGGEKLFF. CDR3 nucleotides: TGTGCCAGCAGCTTTAAGGCTACAGGGGGCGAAAAACTGTTTTTT. The full variable domain, its missing parts supplied by reference TRBV5-6 and TRBJ1-4, is DAGVTQSPTHLIKTRGQQVTLRCSPKSGHDTVSWYQQALGQGPQFIFQYYEEEERQRGNFPDRFSGHQFPNYSSELNVNALLLGDSALYLCASSFKATGGEKLFFGSGTQLSVL.

This sequence joins TRBV7-8 and TRBJ1-2; 10 bases agree with TRBD1. The CDR3 covers 16 residues. Germline V CDR1 and CDR2: SGHVS, FQNEAQ. The trim removed 5 bases at V and 4 bases at J, leaving 10 bases unmatched. The CDR3: CASSPRRGTGAYGYTF. In nucleotides, the CDR3 is TGTGCCAGCAGCCCCCGGCGGGGGACAGGGGCCTATGGCTACACCTTC. The whole variable domain, filled in from reference TRBV7-8 and TRBJ1-2, reads GAGVSQSPRYKVAKRGQDVALRCDPISGHVSLFWYQQALGQGPEFLTYFQNEAQLDKSGLPSDRFFAERPEGSVSTLKIQRTQQEDSAVYLCASSPRRGTGAYGYTFGSGTRLTVV.

The chain carries TRBV23-1 and TRBJ1-2; no reliable D call. TRBV23-1 is assigned to the ORF class and has an uncertain function. V was trimmed by 2 bases and J by 8 bases, leaving 9 bases between them. The CDR3 length is 12 residues. CDR3 in amino acids: CASSQISLGYTF. As DNA, the CDR3 is TGCGCCAGCAGTCAAATTAGTCTCGGCTACACCTTC.